This TCR beta chain was identified during a study of shared clonotypes between healthy human individuals. Looking at the study overall: Contributing individuals were two females and three males aged 18 to 49. The plates for each donor numbered three CD4 naive, three CD4 memory, two CD8 naive and one CD8 memory.

Subsets obtained from CD4+ cells comprised CD45RA+ naive and CD45RA-negative memory cells. This CDR3 has 15 amino acids. V lost 7 bases and J lost 5; bases outside the gene matches: 11. Looked up from germline, CDR1 is MNHEY and CDR2 is SVGAGI. As processed by the authors: ImmunoSEQ output held junction-only sequences without quality scores, so filtering differed. Sequenced by immunoSEQ multiplex PCR; TCRdb stores in-frame clones only, minus some. That table supplies the V and J calls and clone size; D and trimming were determined from the DNA. Here the sample spans approximately 2,000,000 clones, around 93% being singletons.

The TCR comes from a man aged 18 to 29 in good health. Some clones in this sample may be carry-over from other donors' samples. Sequenced: naive CD4+ T cells from PBMCs. The subset was: CD45RA+ positively selected. The chain is built from TRBV6-5 and TRBJ2-5, with 9 nucleotides matching TRBD1. CDR3 residues: CASIPLQGARETQYF. In DNA form, the CDR3 reads TGTGCCAGCATTCCTCTACAGGGGGCGAGGGAGACCCAGTACTTC.